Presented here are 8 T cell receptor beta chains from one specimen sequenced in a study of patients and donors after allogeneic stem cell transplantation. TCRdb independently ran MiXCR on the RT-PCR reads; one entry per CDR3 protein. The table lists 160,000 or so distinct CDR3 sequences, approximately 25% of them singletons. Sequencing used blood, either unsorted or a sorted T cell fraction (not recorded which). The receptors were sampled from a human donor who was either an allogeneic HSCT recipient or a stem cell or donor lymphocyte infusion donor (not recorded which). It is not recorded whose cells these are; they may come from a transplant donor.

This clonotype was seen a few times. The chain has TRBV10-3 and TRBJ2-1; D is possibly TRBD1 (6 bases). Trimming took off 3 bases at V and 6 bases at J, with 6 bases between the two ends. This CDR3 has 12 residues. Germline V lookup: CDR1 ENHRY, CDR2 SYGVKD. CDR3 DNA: TGTGCCATCAGTGACAGGGGCAATGAGCAGTTCTTC. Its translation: CAISDRGNEQFF.

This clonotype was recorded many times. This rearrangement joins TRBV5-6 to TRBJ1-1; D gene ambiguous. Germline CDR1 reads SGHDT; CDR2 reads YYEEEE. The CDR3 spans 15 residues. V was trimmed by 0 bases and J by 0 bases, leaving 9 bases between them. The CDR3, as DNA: TGTGCCAGCAGCTTGGTAACTTCGTTGAACACTGAAGCTTTCTTT. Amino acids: CASSLVTSLNTEAFF.

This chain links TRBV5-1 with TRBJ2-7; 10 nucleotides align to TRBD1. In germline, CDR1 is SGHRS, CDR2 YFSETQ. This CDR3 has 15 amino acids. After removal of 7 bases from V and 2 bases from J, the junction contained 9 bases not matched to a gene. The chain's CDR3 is CASRRDRGQTYEQYF. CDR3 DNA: TGCGCCAGCCGTAGAGACAGGGGGCAAACCTACGAGCAGTACTTC.

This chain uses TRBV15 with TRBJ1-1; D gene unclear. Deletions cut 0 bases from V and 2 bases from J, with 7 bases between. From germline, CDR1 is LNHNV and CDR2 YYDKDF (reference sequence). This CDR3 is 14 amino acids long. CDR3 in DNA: TGTGCCACCAGCAGAGATAAAGTTAACACTGAAGCTTTCTTT. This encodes CATSRDKVNTEAFF.

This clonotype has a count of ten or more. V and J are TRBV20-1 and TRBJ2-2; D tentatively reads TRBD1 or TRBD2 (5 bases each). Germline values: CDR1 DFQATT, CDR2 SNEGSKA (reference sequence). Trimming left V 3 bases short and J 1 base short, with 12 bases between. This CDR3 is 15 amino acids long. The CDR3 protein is CSASSGTKNTGELFF. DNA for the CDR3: TGCAGTGCTAGTTCCGGGACCAAGAACACCGGGGAGCTGTTTTTT.

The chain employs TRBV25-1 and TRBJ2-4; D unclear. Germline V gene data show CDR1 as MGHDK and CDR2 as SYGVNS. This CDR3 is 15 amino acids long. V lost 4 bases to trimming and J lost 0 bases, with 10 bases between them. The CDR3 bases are TGTGCCAGCAGTGCCTCCCCGCTAGCCAAAAACATTCAGTACTTC. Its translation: CASSASPLAKNIQYF. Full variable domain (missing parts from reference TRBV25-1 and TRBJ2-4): EADIYQTPRYLVIGTGKKITLECSQTMGHDKMYWYQQDPGMELHLIHYSYGVNSTEKGDLSSESTVSRIRTEHFPLTLESARPSHTSQYLCASSASPLAKNIQYFGAGTRLSVL.

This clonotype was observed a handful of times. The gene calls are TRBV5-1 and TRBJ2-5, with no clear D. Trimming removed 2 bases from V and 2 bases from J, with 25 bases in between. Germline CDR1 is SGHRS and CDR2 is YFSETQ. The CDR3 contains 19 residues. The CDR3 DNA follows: TGCGCCAGCAGCTTCCCTATCTCGCCGGCGTCTGGTCTACAAGAGACCCAGTACTTC. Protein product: CASSFPISPASGLQETQYF.

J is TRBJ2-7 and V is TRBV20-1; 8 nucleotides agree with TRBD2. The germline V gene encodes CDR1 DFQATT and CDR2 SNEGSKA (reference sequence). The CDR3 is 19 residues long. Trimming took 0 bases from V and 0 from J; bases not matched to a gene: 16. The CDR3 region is CSARDLDMQKRESSYEQYF. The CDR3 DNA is TGCAGTGCTAGAGACCTTGATATGCAGAAGCGGGAGAGCTCCTACGAGCAGTACTTC.